The rows below give T cell receptor beta chains drawn from one sample of a study of T cells in Graves' hyperthyroidism and ophthalmopathy. One entry per CDR3 protein, called by TCRdb with MiXCR from the multiplex PCR reads. The sample shows around 580,000 distinct CDR3 sequences, just over 45% of them seen only once. The specimen sequenced was peripheral blood or thyroid tissue (not recorded which). Receptors originate from a woman under 30 with Graves' hyperthyroidism. The CDR3 runs from the conserved cysteine through the conserved F or W. The D gene is left open where the match is weak. Size is omitted from some rows. Given values are once, few, many or a class for expanded clones.

V gene: TRBV29-1
clone size: few
J gene: TRBJ1-2
D gene: .
CDR3 DNA: TGCAGCTTGGGATATGGCTACACCTTC
CDR3 protein: CSLGYGYTF

V gene: TRBV9
clone size: many
J gene: TRBJ2-5
D gene: .
CDR3 DNA: TGTGCCAGCAGCACCACCCCCGCGGTTCAAGAGACCCAGTACTTC
CDR3 protein: CASSTTPAVQETQYF

V gene: TRBV20-1
clone size: .
J gene: TRBJ2-2
D gene: .
CDR3 DNA: TGCAGTGCTAGCCACGGGGAGCTGTTTTTT
CDR3 protein: CSASHGELFF

V gene: TRBV19
clone size: .
J gene: TRBJ2-3
D gene: TRBD1
CDR3 DNA: TGTGCCAGTAGTCGGGACAGGGGAATCATGGATACGCAGTATTTT
CDR3 protein: CASSRDRGIMDTQYF

V gene: TRBV12-3/TRBV12-4
clone size: .
J gene: TRBJ1-5
D gene: TRBD1
CDR3 DNA: TGTGCCAGCAGTACCGGGACAGGGTTAAATCAGCCCCAGCATTTT
CDR3 protein: CASSTGTGLNQPQHF

V gene: TRBV24-1
clone size: .
J gene: TRBJ2-3
D gene: .
CDR3 DNA: TGTGCCACCAGTGATTTGCCGGGATTTAGCACAGATACGCAGTATTTT
CDR3 protein: CATSDLPGFSTDTQYF

V gene: TRBV27
clone size: .
J gene: TRBJ2-7
D gene: .
CDR3 DNA: TGTGCCAGCAGTTTATTGGGGGGACGATCAACCTACGAGCAGTACTTC
CDR3 protein: CASSLLGGRSTYEQYF

V gene: TRBV29-1
clone size: .
J gene: TRBJ1-1
D gene: .
CDR3 DNA: TGCAGTTATCTAGCGGGAGGTTCCATCGGTCAAGCTTTCTTT
CDR3 protein: CSYLAGGSIGQAFF

V gene: TRBV19
clone size: many
J gene: TRBJ1-2
D gene: .
CDR3 DNA: TGTGCCAGTAGTCCCCGAGGAGGGGGAGCTAACTATGGCTACACCTTC
CDR3 protein: CASSPRGGGANYGYTF

V gene: TRBV7-9
clone size: many
J gene: TRBJ2-5
D gene: .
CDR3 DNA: TGTGCCAGCAGTCATGACAGCCTAAACCGGGAGACCCAGTACTTC
CDR3 protein: CASSHDSLNRETQYF

V gene: TRBV9
clone size: .
J gene: TRBJ2-2
D gene: .
CDR3 DNA: TGTGCCGGCAGCGTAACAGGACGGAACACCGGGGAGCTGTTTTTT
CDR3 protein: CAGSVTGRNTGELFF

V gene: TRBV29-1
clone size: .
J gene: TRBJ1-4
D gene: TRBD1
CDR3 DNA: TGCAGCGTGGCCGGGACAGTGGACGAAAAACTGTTTTTT
CDR3 protein: CSVAGTVDEKLFF

V gene: TRBV6-1
clone size: once
J gene: TRBJ1-1
D gene: TRBD1
CDR3 DNA: TGTGCCAGCAGACGCGGACAGGGGGATGAAGCTTTCTTT
CDR3 protein: CASRRGQGDEAFF

V gene: TRBV27
clone size: few
J gene: TRBJ2-5
D gene: TRBD2
CDR3 DNA: TGTGCCAGCAGGGCAATCCTGGGGGGGACCCAAGAGACCCAGTACTTC
CDR3 protein: CASRAILGGTQETQYF

V gene: TRBV6-2/TRBV6-3
clone size: many
J gene: TRBJ2-5
D gene: .
CDR3 DNA: TGTGCCAGCAGTACCAACAGGGTACAAGAGACCCAGTACTTC
CDR3 protein: CASSTNRVQETQYF

V gene: TRBV20-1
clone size: many
J gene: TRBJ1-4
D gene: TRBD1
CDR3 DNA: TGCTCTTCACCTAGCTGGGGGACAGGGGCTCAAAAACTGTTTTTT
CDR3 protein: CSSPSWGTGAQKLFF

V gene: TRBV13
clone size: many
J gene: TRBJ1-3
D gene: TRBD1
CDR3 DNA: TGTGCCAGCAGCCCCCGGACAGGGGTTGGGGGAAACACCATATATTTT
CDR3 protein: CASSPRTGVGGNTIYF